The 2 T cell receptor beta chains below come from one sample, sequenced in a study of CD8+ T cells in alopecia areata. The treatment was: oral pan-JAK inhibitor, 5-10 mg twice daily. Extracted RNA was reverse transcribed into cDNA, the sequencing template. Produced via immunoSEQ multiplex PCR; TCRdb's table is partial and in-frame only. In the table there are fewer than 350,000 clones, roughly 60% of which are singletons. The sample was CD4+ T cells sorted from blood, taken at week 24, from a patient treated with tofacitinib. The receptors were gathered from a human donor with alopecia areata.

The chain links TRBV29-1 to TRBJ1-1; TRBD1 matches at 7 bases. The V and J ends lost 0 bases and 4 bases, in that order; junction bases with no gene match: 5. CDR1 is SQVTM and CDR2 is ANQGSEA in the germline V gene. This CDR3 contains 14 residues. CDR3 nucleotide sequence: TGCAGCGTTGAAGAGGTAGGGGGCCGCACTGAAGCTTTCTTT. Translated, it gives CSVEEVGGRTEAFF.

The chain carries TRBV23-1 and TRBJ2-7; D may be TRBD1 (6 bases). TRBV23-1 has ORF status, its function being uncertain. With 3 bases removed from V and 0 bases from J, the gap between germline ends came to 18 bases. The CDR3 loop spans 17 amino acids. The CDR3 DNA follows: TGCGCCAGCAGTCAGGACAGTCAGGCGAAAAACTCCTACGAGCAGTACTTC. As protein: CASSQDSQAKNSYEQYF.